The 6 T cell receptor beta chains below were found in one sample sequenced in a study of T cell repertoires in cytomegalovirus infection. TCRdb passed the reads through MiXCR, listing each CDR3 protein once. In the table there are 230,000 or so distinct CDR3 sequences, 38% of which are singletons. These TCRs are of unknown antigen specificity. The sequencing here drew on CD8+ T cells from cultured PBMCs, taken from culture after CMV antigen stimulation. These receptors all come from a human donor in good health (CMV status not recorded). Some clones in this sample may be carry-over from other donors' samples.

J is TRBJ2-7 and V is TRBV5-1, with TRBD1 matching over 7 bases. CDR1 is SGHRS, CDR2 YFSETQ, per germline. The CDR3 loop spans 14 amino acids. V was pared by 1 base and J by 5 bases, with 6 bases of the junction left unmatched. CDR3 in amino acids: CASSLPGQSNEQYF. The CDR3 DNA sequence: TGCGCCAGCAGCTTGCCGGGACAGAGTAACGAGCAGTACTTC.

The chain is built from TRBV7-9 and TRBJ2-2, with D possibly matching TRBD2 (5 bases). Trimming pared 5 bases from V and 5 bases from J, leaving 12 bases between. The germline gives CDR1 SEHNR, CDR2 FQNEAQ (reference sequence). The CDR3 sequence is 14 residues long. The CDR3 loop is CASSSGERTGELFF. In nucleotides, the CDR3 is TGTGCCAGCAGCAGTGGGGAGAGAACCGGGGAGCTGTTTTTT.

The chain joins TRBV7-9 to TRBJ2-3; 14 bases match TRBD2. Unmatched junction bases numbered 12, after V lost 5 bases and J lost 5 bases. Germline values: CDR1 SEHNR, CDR2 FQNEAQ (reference sequence). The length of the CDR3 is 18 residues. The CDR3, as DNA: TGTGCCAGCAGCCCGACTAGCGGGGGGGCTCCGGGAAGAGATACGCAGTATTTT. It codes for CASSPTSGGAPGRDTQYF.

This clonotype was seen a few times. The rearrangement links TRBV11-2 to TRBJ2-1, with 7 positions matching TRBD2. Germline values: CDR1 SGHAT, CDR2 FQNNGV. Unmatched junction bases numbered 9, after V lost 5 bases and J lost 8 bases. CDR3 length: 14 residues. CDR3 region: CASSPSGTVDEQFF. CDR3 sequence (DNA): TGTGCCAGCAGCCCCAGCGGGACTGTCGATGAGCAGTTCTTC.

The J gene is TRBJ2-7, the V gene TRBV12-3 or TRBV12-4; D might be TRBD2 (6 bases). The CDR3 loop spans 12 amino acids. Trimming removed 5 bases at V and 6 bases at J, with 11 bases between. CDR3 DNA sequence: TGTGCCAGCAGTATCAGACTAGGCGAGCAGTACTTC. It translates to CASSIRLGEQYF.

The chain links TRBV2 to TRBJ2-7; TRBD2 is a possible D gene (5 bases). The germline V and J ends were trimmed by 7 bases and 4 bases, with 11 bases remaining between them. The CDR3 has 12 residues. CDR1 SNHLY and CDR2 FYNNEI come from the germline V gene. The CDR3 reads CASKGIAYEQYF. Written as DNA, the CDR3 is TGTGCCAGCAAAGGCATAGCGTACGAGCAGTACTTC.